This T cell receptor (beta chain) comes out of a study of T cell responses to AZD1222 COVID-19 vaccine. Study-level findings and limits: Mostly white British, mostly female donors; authors suggested clonal diversity may be underestimated. The study reported that nearly half of spike-specific TCRs target unmutated variant regions. After the peak T cell response, and only then, were repertoires sampled.

With respect to this clone: The antigen remains unidentified.

The CDR3 has 15 amino acids. J was trimmed by 2 bases and V by 5 bases; bases with no gene match: 9. CDR1 is SGHRS, CDR2 YFSETQ, per germline. Clones were sequenced by immunoSEQ multiplex PCR, and TCRdb holds only the in-frame ones, with some missing. This table has roughly 150,000 clones, less than 90% appearing once. The V gene is TRBV5-1, the J gene TRBJ2-7, with TRBD2 matching over 8 bases. The source was peripheral blood, collected after recovery from COVID-19. The source is an adult who had recovered from COVID-19. The CDR3 DNA is TGCGCCAGCAGTCTGGCGACTAGCGAGACCTACGAGCAGTACTTC. Translated: CASSLATSETYEQYF.